This T cell receptor beta chain appears in the sequencing data of a study of cytomegalovirus exposure and HLA in healthy donors. The germline V gene has CDR1 SQVTM and CDR2 ANQGSEA. This CDR3 has 13 amino acids. The V gene end was trimmed by 4 bases and the J gene end by 5 bases; junction bases not matched to a gene: 7. Primers: 60 Vbeta forward and 13 Jbeta reverse. Libraries were prepared by immunoSEQ multiplex PCR; TCRdb keeps only in-frame clonotypes and omits some of them. The sample has about 170,000 clones, around 77% seen once; the top ten hold approximately 2.2%. The sample comprised PBMCs. This chain links TRBV29-1 with TRBJ1-1, with TRBD1 matching over 7 bases. The sequence was collected from a woman aged 25 to 39 in good health and CMV-seropositive. The CDR3 region is CSVAHRGGTEAFF. CDR3 nucleotide sequence: TGCAGCGTTGCACACAGGGGAGGTACTGAAGCTTTCTTT.